This TCR beta chain stems from a study of regulatory T cells in long-lasting Graves disease. Study findings and constraints: TRBV28 was favored in persistent disease, as were TRBJ1-2 and TRBJ2-5. With approximately 3,000 shared public clonotypes, persistent patients exceeded new patients, who shared around 970.

CDR3 length: 16 amino acids. The V gene end was trimmed by 1 base and the J gene end by 2 bases; junction bases not matched to a gene: 8. Germline CDR1 reads SGHNT; CDR2 reads YYREEE (reference sequence). In building TCR beta libraries, iRepertoire HTBI primers were used together with Arm-PCR of CDR3 regions. TCRdb redid the calling of the multiplex PCR reads with MiXCR, one entry per CDR3 protein. In the table there are around 250,000 distinct CDR3 sequences, around 20% of which are singletons. The time point here: newly diagnosed GD, antithyroid drugs for less than 3 months. From RNA extracted from PBMCs, the TCR library was made. Criteria from the American Thyroid Association guidelines were applied to diagnose Graves' disease. A roughly 8.6-milliliter sample of peripheral blood was drawn into EDTA tubes. This clonotype was seen a handful of times. Its antigen is not identified.

This TCR derives from a female donor with Graves disease. Sequenced material: peripheral blood mononuclear cells (PBMCs), taken at new diagnosis, from a patient treated with antithyroid drugs. This chain uses TRBV5-4 with TRBJ2-5, with 7 bases lining up with TRBD2. The CDR3 nucleotides are TGTGCCAGCAGCTTGAAGAAGACTAGCAGTCAAGAGACCCAGTACTTC. This translates into CASSLKKTSSQETQYF.